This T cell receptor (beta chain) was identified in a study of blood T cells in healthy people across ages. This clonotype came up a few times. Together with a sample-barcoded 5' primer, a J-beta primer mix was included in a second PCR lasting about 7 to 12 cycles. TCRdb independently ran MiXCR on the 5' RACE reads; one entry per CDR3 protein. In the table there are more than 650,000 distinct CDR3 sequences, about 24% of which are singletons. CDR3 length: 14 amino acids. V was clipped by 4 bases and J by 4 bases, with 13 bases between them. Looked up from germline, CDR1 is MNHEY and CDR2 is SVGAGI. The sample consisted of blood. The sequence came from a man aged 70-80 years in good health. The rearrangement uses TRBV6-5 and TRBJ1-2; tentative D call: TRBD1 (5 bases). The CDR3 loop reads CASSSQGSGYGYTF. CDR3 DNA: TGTGCCAGCAGTTCTCAGGGTTCTGGCTATGGCTACACCTTC.